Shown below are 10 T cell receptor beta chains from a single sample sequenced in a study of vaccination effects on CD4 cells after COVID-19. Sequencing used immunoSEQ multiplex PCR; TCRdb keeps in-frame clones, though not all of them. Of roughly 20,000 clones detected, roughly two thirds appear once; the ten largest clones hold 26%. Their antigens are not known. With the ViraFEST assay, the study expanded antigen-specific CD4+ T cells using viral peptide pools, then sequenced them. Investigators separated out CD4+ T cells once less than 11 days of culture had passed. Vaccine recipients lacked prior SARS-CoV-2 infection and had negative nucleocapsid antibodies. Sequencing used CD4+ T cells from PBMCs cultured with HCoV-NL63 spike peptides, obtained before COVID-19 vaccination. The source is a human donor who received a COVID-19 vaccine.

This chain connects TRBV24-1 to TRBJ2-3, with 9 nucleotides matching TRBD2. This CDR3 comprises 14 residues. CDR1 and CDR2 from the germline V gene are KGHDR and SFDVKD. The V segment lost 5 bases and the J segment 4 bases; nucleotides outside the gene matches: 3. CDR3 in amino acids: CATSGSGSADTQYF. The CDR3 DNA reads TGTGCCACCAGTGGTAGCGGGAGCGCAGATACGCAGTATTTT.

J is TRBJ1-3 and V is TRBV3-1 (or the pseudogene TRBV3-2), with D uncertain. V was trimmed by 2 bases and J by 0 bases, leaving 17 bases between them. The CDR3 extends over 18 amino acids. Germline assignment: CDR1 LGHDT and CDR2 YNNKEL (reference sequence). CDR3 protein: CASSQYGDGGVSGNTIYF. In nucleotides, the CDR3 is TGTGCCAGCAGCCAATACGGTGACGGAGGAGTCTCTGGAAACACCATATATTTT.

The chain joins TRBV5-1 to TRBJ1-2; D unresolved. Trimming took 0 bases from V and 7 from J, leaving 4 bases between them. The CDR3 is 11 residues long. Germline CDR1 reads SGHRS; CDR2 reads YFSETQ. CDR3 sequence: CASSLAGGYTF. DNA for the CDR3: TGCGCCAGCAGCTTGGCCGGTGGCTACACCTTC.

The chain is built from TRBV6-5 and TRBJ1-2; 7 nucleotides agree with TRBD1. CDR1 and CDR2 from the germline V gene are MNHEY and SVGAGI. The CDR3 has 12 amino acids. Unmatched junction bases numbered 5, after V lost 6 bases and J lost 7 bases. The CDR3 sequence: CASRGTGAGYTF. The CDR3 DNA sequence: TGTGCCAGCAGGGGAACAGGGGCTGGCTACACCTTC.

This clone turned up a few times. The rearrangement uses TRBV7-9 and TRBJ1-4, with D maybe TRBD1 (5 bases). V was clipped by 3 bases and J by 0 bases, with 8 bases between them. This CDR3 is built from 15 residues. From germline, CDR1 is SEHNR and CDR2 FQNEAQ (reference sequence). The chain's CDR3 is CASSFGAATNEKLFF. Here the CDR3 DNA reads TGTGCCAGCAGCTTCGGGGCAGCAACTAATGAAAAACTGTTTTTT.

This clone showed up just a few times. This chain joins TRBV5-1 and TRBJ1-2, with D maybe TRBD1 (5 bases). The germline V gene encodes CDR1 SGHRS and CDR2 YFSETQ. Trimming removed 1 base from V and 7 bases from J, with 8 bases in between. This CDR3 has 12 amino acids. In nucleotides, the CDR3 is TGCGCCAGCAGCTTGACAGGAGCTGGCTACACCTTC. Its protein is CASSLTGAGYTF.

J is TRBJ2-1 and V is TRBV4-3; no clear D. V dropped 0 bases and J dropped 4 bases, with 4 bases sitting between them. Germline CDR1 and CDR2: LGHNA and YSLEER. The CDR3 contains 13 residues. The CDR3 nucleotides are TGCGCCAGCAGCCAAGATACATACAATGAGCAGTTCTTC. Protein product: CASSQDTYNEQFF.

The DNA for the CDR3 is TGTGCCAGCAGCCTAAAACCCGGGACAGGGGGTGAAAAACTGTTTTTT. This gives the protein CASSLKPGTGGEKLFF. The V call is TRBV4-2, the J call TRBJ1-4; 11 positions match TRBD1. The CDR3 is 16 amino acids. Germline values: CDR1 LGHNA, CDR2 YNFKEQ. V trimming: 4 bases; J trimming: 7 bases; junction bases outside the gene matches: 8.

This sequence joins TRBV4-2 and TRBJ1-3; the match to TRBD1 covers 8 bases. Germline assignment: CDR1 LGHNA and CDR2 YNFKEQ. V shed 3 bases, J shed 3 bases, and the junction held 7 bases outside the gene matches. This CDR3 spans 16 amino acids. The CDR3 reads CASSQGVGQGGNTIYF. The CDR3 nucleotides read TGTGCCAGCAGCCAGGGGGTAGGACAGGGTGGAAACACCATATATTTT.

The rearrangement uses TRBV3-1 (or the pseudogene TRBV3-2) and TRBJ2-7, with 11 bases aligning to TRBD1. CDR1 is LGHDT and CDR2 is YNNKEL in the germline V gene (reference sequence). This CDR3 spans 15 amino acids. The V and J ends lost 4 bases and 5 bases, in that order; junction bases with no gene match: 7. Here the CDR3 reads CASSLRDRGIHEQYF. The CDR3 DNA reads TGTGCCAGCAGCCTCCGGGACAGGGGGATCCACGAGCAGTACTTC.